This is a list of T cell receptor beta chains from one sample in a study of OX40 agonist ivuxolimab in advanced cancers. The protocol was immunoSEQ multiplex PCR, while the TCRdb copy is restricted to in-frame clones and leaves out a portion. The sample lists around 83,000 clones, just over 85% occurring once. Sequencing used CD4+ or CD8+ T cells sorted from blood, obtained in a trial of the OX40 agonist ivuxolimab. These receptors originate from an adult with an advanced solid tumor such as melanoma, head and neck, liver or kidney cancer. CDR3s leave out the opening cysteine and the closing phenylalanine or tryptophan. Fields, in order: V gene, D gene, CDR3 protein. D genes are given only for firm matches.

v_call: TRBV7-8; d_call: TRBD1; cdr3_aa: ASSRDSDYEQY
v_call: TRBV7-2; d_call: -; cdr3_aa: ASSLEATQPQH
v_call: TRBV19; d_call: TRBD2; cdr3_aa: ASSIWGRGHETQY
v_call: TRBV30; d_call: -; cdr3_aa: AWSLGGADTQY
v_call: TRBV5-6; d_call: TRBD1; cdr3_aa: ASSLGQGAYSPLH
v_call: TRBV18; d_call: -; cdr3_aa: ASSPPGLPYNEQF
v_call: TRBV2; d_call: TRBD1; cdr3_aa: ASSATGGAYSNQPQH
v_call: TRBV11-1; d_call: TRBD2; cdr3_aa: ASSLEPSGSVGELF
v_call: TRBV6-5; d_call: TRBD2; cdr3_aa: ASSYAGTSGGEQF
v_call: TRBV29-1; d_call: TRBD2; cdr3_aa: SVGSSGIYNEQF
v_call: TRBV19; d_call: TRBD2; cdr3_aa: ASSSGRALVNEQF
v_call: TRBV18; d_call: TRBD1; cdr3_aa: ASSSTGVNTDTQY
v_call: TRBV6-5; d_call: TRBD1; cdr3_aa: ASSPRRGRTQY
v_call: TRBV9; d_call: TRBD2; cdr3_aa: ASSVVAGVGSGANVLT
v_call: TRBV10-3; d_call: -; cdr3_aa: AISEFDHGNQPQH
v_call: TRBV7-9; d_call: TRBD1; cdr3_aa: ASSLSGQGLETQY
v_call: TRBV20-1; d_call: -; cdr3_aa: SARLADTQY
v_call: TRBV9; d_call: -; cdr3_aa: ASSVGIRVGYT
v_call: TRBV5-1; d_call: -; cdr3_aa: ASSWTAKNTGELF
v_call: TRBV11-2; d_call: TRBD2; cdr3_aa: ASGSRTSGQETQY
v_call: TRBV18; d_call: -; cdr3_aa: ASSRSSSYNEQF
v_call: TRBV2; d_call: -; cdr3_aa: ASSPRRSNTGELF
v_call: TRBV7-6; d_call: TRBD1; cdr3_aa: ASSFGTGDGETQY
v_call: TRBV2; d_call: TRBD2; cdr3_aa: ASRGTSGTHNEQF
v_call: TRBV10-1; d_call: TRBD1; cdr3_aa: ASSAGQGMNYGYT
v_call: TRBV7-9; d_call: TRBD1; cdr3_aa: ASRLTGVETQY
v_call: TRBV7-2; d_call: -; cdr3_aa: ASSRRAQGSGELF
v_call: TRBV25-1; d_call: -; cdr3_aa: ASSESTQPQH
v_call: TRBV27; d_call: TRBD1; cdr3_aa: ASSFWGQGASGNTIY
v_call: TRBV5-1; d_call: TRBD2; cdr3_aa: ASSVLAGDEQY
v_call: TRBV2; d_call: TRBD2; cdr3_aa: ASRPGTSYNEQF
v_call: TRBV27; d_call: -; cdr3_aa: ASSLPGMENTEAF
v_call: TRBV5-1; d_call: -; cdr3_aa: ASSLRGTQY
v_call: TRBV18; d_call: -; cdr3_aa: ASSRGRSDYEQY
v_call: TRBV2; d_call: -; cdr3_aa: ASSEARDGYGYT
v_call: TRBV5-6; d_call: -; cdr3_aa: ASSFGPDTAYEQY
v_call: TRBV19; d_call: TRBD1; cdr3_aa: ASTPMYRGREHEQF
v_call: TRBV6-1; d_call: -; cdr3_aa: ASKEVGNYGYT
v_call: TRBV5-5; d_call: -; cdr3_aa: ASSGAGGGGLDEQY
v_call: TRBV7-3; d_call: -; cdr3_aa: ASSLSQGNTGELF